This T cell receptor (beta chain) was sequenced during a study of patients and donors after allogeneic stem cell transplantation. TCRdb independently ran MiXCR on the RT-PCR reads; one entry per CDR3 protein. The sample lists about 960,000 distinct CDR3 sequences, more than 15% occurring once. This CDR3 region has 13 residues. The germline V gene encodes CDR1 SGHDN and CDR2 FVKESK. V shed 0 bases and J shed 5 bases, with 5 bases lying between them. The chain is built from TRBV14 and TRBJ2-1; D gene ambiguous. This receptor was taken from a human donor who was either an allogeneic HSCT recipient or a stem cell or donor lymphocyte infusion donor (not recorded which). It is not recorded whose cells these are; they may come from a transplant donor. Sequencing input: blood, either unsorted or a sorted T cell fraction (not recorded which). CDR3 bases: TGTGCCAGCAGCCAAGATTATGACAATGAGCAGTTCTTC. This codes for CASSQDYDNEQFF.